The next 26 T cell receptor beta chains were all read from a single sample in a study of T cells in Graves' hyperthyroidism and ophthalmopathy (dated by TCRdb to 2018 to 2020). The receptor library was made with multiplex PCR. Sequencing relied on an Illumina HiSeq 2000. TCR beta CDR3 regions were amplified from RNA transcripts. The TCR CDR3 was subjected to a first round of RT-PCR using the HTBI primer set and the Qiagen OneStep RT-PCR kit. The raw public data were reprocessed by TCRdb itself: fastp quality trimming at Q25, MiXCR clonotype calling, in-frame beta chains only. Rows merge per CDR3 protein into single entries with the most common DNA and genes. Across this sample there are about 100,000 distinct CDR3 sequences, with 16% seen only once. 40% to 50% of the sample rests with the top ten. Sequencing was done on a sample of blood. These TCRs come from a woman between 45 and 60 years old with Graves' hyperthyroidism.

This clonotype was seen ten or more times. The chain combines TRBV11-2 with TRBJ2-5; D might be TRBD2 (6 bases). The germline CDR1 and CDR2 sequences are SGHAT and FQNNGV. Trimming shortened V by 7 bases and J by 4 bases, and 19 bases separated the two germline ends. This CDR3 region has 15 residues. In nucleotides, the CDR3 is TGTGCCAGCACCCTACCCGGTGGAGGGAGAGAGACCCAGTACTTC. This translates into CASTLPGGGRETQYF.

This clonotype was seen repeatedly, ten times or more. This chain uses TRBV12-3 or TRBV12-4 with TRBJ1-4, with D tentatively TRBD1 (6 bases). V was clipped by 6 bases and J by 8 bases, with 19 bases between them. The CDR3 covers 15 residues. CDR3 DNA sequence: TGTGCCAGCAGCCCGAGGGTCCAGGGGCGGGAAAAACTGTTTTTT. Translated, it gives CASSPRVQGREKLFF.

This clonotype was found many times. The chain has TRBV20-1 and TRBJ2-1; D unresolved. Trimming cost V 4 bases and J 0 bases, with 7 bases left between them. In germline, CDR1 is DFQATT, CDR2 SNEGSKA (reference sequence). CDR3 length: 13 amino acids. The CDR3 sequence: CSAKGPSYNEQFF. In nucleotides, the CDR3 is TGCAGTGCTAAGGGCCCCTCCTACAATGAGCAGTTCTTC.

The CDR3 coding sequence is TGTGCCAGCAGTGAATTCAACTATGGCTACACCTTC. Its protein product is CASSEFNYGYTF. The chain employs TRBV25-1 and TRBJ1-2; D not certain. Trimming removed 1 base at V and 2 bases at J, with 2 bases between. CDR1 is MGHDK, CDR2 SYGVNS, per germline. This CDR3 has 12 amino acids.

This clonotype came up many times. This chain uses TRBV9 with TRBJ2-3, with D maybe TRBD1 (6 bases). The germline gives CDR1 SGDLS, CDR2 YYNGEE. Trimming pared 0 bases from V and 3 bases from J, leaving 14 bases between. The CDR3 contains 16 residues. CDR3 sequence reads: CASSVEGGPPTDTQYF. The DNA of the CDR3 is TGTGCCAGCAGCGTAGAAGGGGGACCACCGACAGATACGCAGTATTTT.

This clonotype appeared many times. The chain is built from TRBV28 and TRBJ1-2; D perhaps matches TRBD1 (5 bases). Trimming cost V 2 bases and J 4 bases, with 8 bases left between them. Germline CDR1 MDHEN, CDR2 SYDVKM. The CDR3 has 13 residues. The CDR3 region has the DNA TGTGCCAGCAGTTTAGGGGGTGTCTATGGCTACACCTTC. The encoded protein is CASSLGGVYGYTF.

The rearrangement joins TRBV18 to TRBJ1-1; TRBD1 might be the D (5 bases). Between the trimmed V and J ends, which lost 2 bases and 1 base, there was a span of 14 bases. CDR1 is KGHSH, CDR2 LQKENI, per germline. This CDR3 has 16 residues. The chain's CDR3 is CASSPGGDKGNTEAFF. The CDR3, as DNA: TGTGCCAGCTCACCAGGGGGAGACAAAGGGAACACTGAAGCTTTCTTT. Based on the CDR3 plus reference TRBV18 and TRBJ1-1, the full variable domain is NAGVMQNPRHLVRRRGQEARLRCSPMKGHSHVYWYRQLPEEGLKFMVYLQKENIIDESGMPKERFSAEFPKEGPSILRIQQVVRGDSAAYFCASSPGGDKGNTEAFFGQGTRLTVV.

This clonotype has ten or more counts. V gene TRBV5-1 combines with J gene TRBJ2-7; D possibly uses TRBD1 or TRBD2 (5 bases each). Between the trimmed V and J ends, which lost 9 bases and 1 base, there was a span of 17 bases. The V gene's germline CDR1 is SGHRS and CDR2 YFSETQ. The CDR3 has 14 residues. The CDR3 loop reads CATRPGTVSYEQYF. CDR3 sequence (DNA): TGCGCCACCAGACCGGGGACCGTTTCCTACGAGCAGTACTTC.

This clonotype occurred many times. The V and J genes are TRBV12-3 or TRBV12-4 and TRBJ2-1; D not resolved. V dropped 5 bases and J dropped 0 bases, with 14 bases sitting between them. The CDR3 spans 16 residues. This chain's CDR3 is CASSPWTPRSYNEQFF. DNA of the CDR3: TGTGCCAGCAGTCCGTGGACGCCCCGCTCCTACAATGAGCAGTTCTTC.

At least ten counts were recorded for this clonotype. The chain couples TRBV28 to TRBJ1-2; unclear D gene. Germline values: CDR1 MDHEN, CDR2 SYDVKM. The V end lost 6 bases, the J end lost 2 bases, and 13 bases lay between the germline ends. The CDR3 totals 14 residues. This chain's CDR3 is CASSPIAGNYGYTF. In DNA, the CDR3 is TGTGCCAGCAGCCCTATCGCGGGGAACTATGGCTACACCTTC.

The chain joins TRBV4-2 to TRBJ2-3, with TRBD2 matching 10 bases. Germline lookup yields CDR1 LGHNA and CDR2 YNFKEQ. J gave up 5 bases and V 1 base, and 12 bases lay outside the gene matches. The CDR3 consists of 18 residues. The chain's CDR3 is CASSQGVASGRRVDTQYF. CDR3 bases: TGTGCCAGCAGCCAAGGGGTGGCTAGCGGGAGACGAGTAGATACGCAGTATTTT.

This clonotype was seen ten or more times. The rearrangement links TRBV7-2 to TRBJ1-1, with D unclear. This CDR3 comprises 13 residues. The V gene lost 1 base and the J gene lost 8 bases, with 11 bases spanning the gap. Germline values: CDR1 SGHTA, CDR2 FQGNSA. The CDR3 bases are TGTGCCAGCAGCTTAGGGGTAACATTCGAAGCTTTCTTT. This encodes CASSLGVTFEAFF.

This clonotype was seen at least ten times. The chain carries TRBV24-1 and TRBJ1-1; D perhaps matches TRBD1 (6 bases). The germline V gene encodes CDR1 KGHDR and CDR2 SFDVKD. This CDR3 is built from 13 residues. V gave up 5 bases and J gave up 4 bases, with 10 bases separating them. The CDR3 region is CATSARGGTEAFF. The CDR3 DNA reads as TGTGCCACCAGTGCTAGAGGGGGCACTGAAGCTTTCTTT.

This clonotype showed up just a few times. The rearrangement links TRBV4-1 to TRBJ2-7, with D possibly TRBD1 on 5 matching bases. V was pared by 1 base and J by 4 bases, with 14 bases between. This CDR3 is built from 15 residues. Germline loops: CDR1 MGHRA, CDR2 YSYEKL. The DNA of the CDR3 is TGCGCCAGCAGCCAAGCTCAGGGCCGAGCTTACGAGCAGTACTTC. Protein: CASSQAQGRAYEQYF.

This chain connects TRBV7-8 to TRBJ2-1, with D possibly called TRBD1 or TRBD2 (5 bases each). The germline V gene has CDR1 SGHVS and CDR2 FQNEAQ. The V and J ends lost 10 bases and 12 bases respectively, with 22 bases between them. The CDR3 is 13 residues long. The chain's CDR3 is CATMGGSEGWQFF. CDR3 nucleotide sequence: TGTGCCACCATGGGTGGTAGCGAGGGGTGGCAGTTCTTC.

V is TRBV5-1 and J is TRBJ2-5, with D perhaps TRBD2 (5 bases). The CDR3 covers 13 residues. CDR1 SGHRS and CDR2 YFSETQ come from the germline V gene. Trimming left V 7 bases short and J 6 bases short, with 16 bases between. CDR3 in amino acids: CASGSSGTQTQYF. Written as DNA, the CDR3 is TGCGCCAGCGGATCAAGCGGAACCCAGACCCAGTACTTC.

This clonotype was counted many times. The V gene is TRBV6-1, the J gene TRBJ2-7, with D possibly matching TRBD1 (6 bases). Germline CDR1 and CDR2: MNHNS and SASEGT. Trimming cost V 5 bases and J 2 bases, with 19 bases left between them. This CDR3 contains 16 residues. CDR3 nucleotides: TGTGCCAGCAGTCCTTCAATCGGGACACCCACCTACGAGCAGTACTTC. This codes for CASSPSIGTPTYEQYF.

In the case of this clonotype: One junction end does not reproduce the germline sequence, and a read error may be involved. This chain connects TRBV3-1 to TRBJ2-5; 8 nucleotides line up with TRBD2. Germline loops: CDR1 LGHDT, CDR2 YNNKEL (reference sequence). The CDR3 covers 17 residues. The CDR3 spells CASSQDVESGRREIQYF. Written as DNA, the CDR3 is TGTGCCAGCAGCCAAGATGTCGAGAGCGGGAGAAGAGAGATCCAGTACTTC.

This clonotype was detected many times. DNA for the CDR3: TGTGCCAGCGCGGGACAGGGCACAAGCACAGATACGCAGTATTTT. Translation: CASAGQGTSTDTQYF. This chain links TRBV6-2 or TRBV6-3 with TRBJ2-3; the match to TRBD1 covers 9 bases. With V trimmed by 8 bases and J by 0 bases, 6 bases remained unmatched. Germline V gene lookup returns CDR1 MNHEY and CDR2 SVGEGT. The CDR3 loop spans 15 amino acids.

This clonotype has at least ten counts. The V call is TRBV28, the J call TRBJ1-2; TRBD1 aligns across 7 bases. The J segment lost 5 bases and the V segment lost 2 bases, leaving 8 bases of the junction unmatched. The CDR3 consists of 15 residues. Germline lookup yields CDR1 MDHEN and CDR2 SYDVKM. The CDR3: CASSLVEDRAYGYTF. CDR3 nucleotide sequence: TGTGCCAGCAGTTTAGTAGAAGACAGGGCGTATGGCTACACCTTC.

This clonotype showed up many times. The rearrangement links TRBV28 to TRBJ2-7, with TRBD2 matching over 11 bases. The V gene's germline CDR1 is MDHEN and CDR2 SYDVKM. The trim removed 5 bases at V and 3 bases at J, leaving 6 bases unmatched. The CDR3 covers 15 residues. The CDR3 sequence: CASSRTSGPFYEQYF. CDR3 nucleotide sequence: TGTGCCAGCAGTAGGACTAGCGGGCCGTTCTACGAGCAGTACTTC.

Ten or more counts support this clonotype. J is TRBJ2-7 and V is TRBV28; D is possibly TRBD2 (5 bases). CDR1 and CDR2 from the germline V gene are MDHEN and SYDVKM. This CDR3 is built from 15 residues. Trimming stripped 1 base from V and 4 bases from J, with 14 bases between. DNA for the CDR3: TGTGCCAGCAGTTTATTAAGGTCGGCGGGTTACGAGCAGTACTTC. Its protein product is CASSLLRSAGYEQYF.

This chain connects TRBV9 to TRBJ1-2; D not certain. The CDR3 contains 15 residues. The germline V and J ends were trimmed by 2 bases and 1 base, with 12 bases remaining between them. Germline lookup yields CDR1 SGDLS and CDR2 YYNGEE. As DNA, the CDR3 is TGTGCCAGCAGCGTTTCGGCCCTGGTTAACTATGGCTACACCTTC. Encoded protein: CASSVSALVNYGYTF. The whole variable domain, remainder taken from reference TRBV9 and TRBJ1-2, is DSGVTQTPKHLITATGQRVTLRCSPRSGDLSVYWYQQSLDQGLQFLIQYYNGEERAKGNILERFSAQQFPDLHSELNLSSLELGDSALYFCASSVSALVNYGYTFGSGTRLTVV.

A word on this clonotype: One base away lies a much larger clone, so this may be a sequencing read error. The chain combines TRBV20-1 with TRBJ2-1; 9 bases are a match to TRBD2. The CDR3 contains 15 residues. Germline CDR1 is DFQATT and CDR2 is SNEGSKA (reference sequence). V shed 6 bases and J 9 bases; nucleotides not matched to a gene: 15. The CDR3 loop is CSAPRPLAGKCEQFF. The CDR3 nucleotides are TGCAGTGCCCCGAGGCCCCTAGCGGGAAAGTGTGAGCAGTTCTTC.

Ten or more counts support this clonotype. The chain joins TRBV6-2 or TRBV6-3 to TRBJ2-3; D gene uncertain. The CDR3 contains 14 residues. The V gene lost 0 bases and the J gene lost 0 bases, with 4 bases spanning the gap. From germline, CDR1 is MNHEY and CDR2 SVGEGT. CDR3 DNA sequence: TGTGCCAGCAGTTACTCCAGCAGCACAGATACGCAGTATTTT. This codes for CASSYSSSTDTQYF.

V and J are TRBV10-3 and TRBJ2-6; D is unclear. Germline loops: CDR1 ENHRY, CDR2 SYGVKD. The CDR3 covers 15 residues. Trimming pared 6 bases from V and 0 bases from J, leaving 9 bases between. The chain's CDR3 is CAISPGYSGANVLTF. DNA for the CDR3: TGTGCCATCAGCCCTGGATACTCTGGGGCCAACGTCCTGACTTTC.